The 10 T cell receptor beta chains below come from one sample, sequenced in a study of response to subunit inactivated influenza vaccine. TCRdb passed the RT-PCR reads through MiXCR, listing each CDR3 protein once. The sample has about 650,000 distinct CDR3 sequences; 14% are singletons. The sample was PBMCs from blood, taken less than 15 days before vaccination. The origin of the receptors is a man aged 45-65 years who received an inactivated influenza vaccine.

This clonotype was detected only a few times. This rearrangement joins TRBV27 to TRBJ2-3, with 13 positions matching TRBD2. The CDR3 runs to 17 residues. Trimming at V came to 6 bases and at J to 5 bases, leaving 11 bases not matched to a gene. Germline CDR1 reads MNHEY; CDR2 reads SMNVEV (reference sequence). As DNA, the CDR3 is TGTGCCAGCAGAAAGCGGACTAGCGGGAGTTGGGTAGATACGCAGTATTTT. As protein: CASRKRTSGSWVDTQYF.

The chain uses TRBV3-1 and TRBJ2-7, with D possibly TRBD1 on 6 matching bases. With 1 base removed from V and 0 bases from J, the gap between germline ends came to 7 bases. From germline, CDR1 is LGHDT and CDR2 YNNKEL (reference sequence). The length of the CDR3 is 14 residues. Here the CDR3 reads CASSQVGASYEQYF. The CDR3 DNA reads TGTGCCAGCAGCCAAGTGGGGGCCTCCTACGAGCAGTACTTC.

This clonotype came up many times. The chain employs TRBV20-1 and TRBJ2-3; 12 bases agree with TRBD2. CDR1 is DFQATT and CDR2 is SNEGSKA in the germline V gene (reference sequence). V was clipped by 2 bases and J by 0 bases; unmatched bases: 12. This CDR3 comprises 19 residues. The CDR3 sequence: CSARSGLAGKYFSTDTQYF. The CDR3 DNA follows: TGCAGTGCTAGATCCGGACTAGCGGGGAAATACTTCAGCACAGATACGCAGTATTTT.

The sample holds a few counts of this clonotype. This chain joins TRBV27 and TRBJ2-1, with 7 bases aligning to TRBD2. Germline-derived CDR1 and CDR2 are MNHEY and SMNVEV (reference sequence). The J segment lost 2 bases and the V segment lost 6 bases, leaving 7 bases of the junction unmatched. This CDR3 has 15 amino acids. CDR3 nucleotides: TGTGCCAGCAGCCCTAGCGGAGCTACCTACAATGAGCAGTTCTTC. Translation gives CASSPSGATYNEQFF.

This clonotype showed up many times. The chain is built from TRBV10-3 and TRBJ2-7; D remains unclear. The length of the CDR3 is 16 residues. With 4 bases removed from V and 5 bases from J, the gap between germline ends came to 21 bases. Germline CDR1 reads ENHRY; CDR2 reads SYGVKD. The CDR3: CAISGRPDGKLDEQYF. The CDR3 coding sequence is TGTGCCATCAGTGGGAGACCGGACGGTAAATTGGACGAGCAGTACTTC.

Only a few counts were recorded for this clonotype. The CDR3 spells CASSYSMGQGMPYEQYF. DNA for the CDR3: TGTGCCAGCAGTTACTCGATGGGACAGGGGATGCCCTACGAGCAGTACTTC. The rearrangement uses TRBV6-5 and TRBJ2-7; TRBD1 matches at 10 bases. V dropped 0 bases and J dropped 2; count of bases not matched to a gene: 7. The V gene's germline CDR1 is MNHEY and CDR2 SVGAGI. This CDR3 region has 17 residues.

This chain uses TRBV4-3 with TRBJ2-2; no firm D call. CDR1 and CDR2 (germline): LGHNA, YSLEER. Deletions cut 4 bases from V and 8 bases from J, with 17 bases between. CDR3 length: 15 residues. The CDR3 is CASSPPGPVAGELFF. DNA of the CDR3: TGCGCCAGCAGCCCCCCCGGTCCCGTGGCAGGGGAGCTGTTTTTT.

This clonotype turned up a few times. This sequence joins TRBV11-2 and TRBJ2-4, with 8 positions matching TRBD2. The J segment lost 9 bases and the V segment lost 0 bases, leaving 7 bases of the junction unmatched. CDR3 size: 15 residues. The germline gives CDR1 SGHAT, CDR2 FQNNGV. CDR3 sequence: CASSLETGGLAIQYF. CDR3 coding DNA: TGTGCCAGCAGCTTAGAGACGGGAGGGCTTGCCATTCAGTACTTC.

V and J are TRBV9 and TRBJ2-1, with 12 bases aligning to TRBD2. In germline, CDR1 is SGDLS, CDR2 YYNGEE. CDR3 size: 15 residues. V was clipped by 4 bases and J by 5 bases; unmatched bases: 4. The CDR3 region is CASSLTSGGHNEQFF. CDR3 DNA sequence: TGTGCCAGCAGCTTGACTAGCGGGGGCCACAATGAGCAGTTCTTC.

The chain combines TRBV6-1 with TRBJ2-2, with 10 bases fitting TRBD2. Germline CDR1 MNHNS, CDR2 SASEGT. The junction had 7 bases not matched to a gene; V was cut back by 6 bases and J by 3 bases. The CDR3 is made up of 16 amino acids. CDR3 in DNA: TGTGCCAGCAGGCCCGGACTAGCGGATTACACCGGGGAGCTGTTTTTT. This encodes CASRPGLADYTGELFF.